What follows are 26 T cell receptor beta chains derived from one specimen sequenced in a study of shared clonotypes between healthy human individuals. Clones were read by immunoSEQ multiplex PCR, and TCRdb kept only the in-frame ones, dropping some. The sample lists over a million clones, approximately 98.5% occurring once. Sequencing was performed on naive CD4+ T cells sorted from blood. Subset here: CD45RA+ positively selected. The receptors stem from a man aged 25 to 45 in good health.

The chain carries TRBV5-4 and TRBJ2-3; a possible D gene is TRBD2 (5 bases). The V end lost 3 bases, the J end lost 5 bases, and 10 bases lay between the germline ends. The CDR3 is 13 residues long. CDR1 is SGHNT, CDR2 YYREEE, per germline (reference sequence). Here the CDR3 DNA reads TGTGCCAGCAGCTCCGCCAGCGGAGATACGCAGTATTTT. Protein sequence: CASSSASGDTQYF.

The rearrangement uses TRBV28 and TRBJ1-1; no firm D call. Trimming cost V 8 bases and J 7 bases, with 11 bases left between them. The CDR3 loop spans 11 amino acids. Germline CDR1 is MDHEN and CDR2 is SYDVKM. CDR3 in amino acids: CASGLRGEAFF. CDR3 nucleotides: TGTGCCAGCGGATTAAGAGGTGAAGCTTTCTTT.

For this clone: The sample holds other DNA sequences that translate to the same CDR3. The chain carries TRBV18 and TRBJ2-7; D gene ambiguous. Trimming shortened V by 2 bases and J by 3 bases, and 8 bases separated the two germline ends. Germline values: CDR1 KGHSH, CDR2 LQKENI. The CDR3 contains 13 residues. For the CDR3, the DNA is TGTGCCAGCTCACCAAGAAACAGCTACGAGCAGTACTTC. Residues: CASSPRNSYEQYF.

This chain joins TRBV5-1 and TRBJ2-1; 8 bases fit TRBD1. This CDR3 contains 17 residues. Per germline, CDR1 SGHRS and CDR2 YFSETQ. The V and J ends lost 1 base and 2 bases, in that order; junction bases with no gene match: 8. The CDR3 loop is CASSLTTGDHPYNEQFF. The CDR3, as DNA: TGCGCCAGCAGCTTGACGACAGGGGACCACCCCTACAATGAGCAGTTCTTC.

The CDR3 region is CASSFPLRVVVSGGSSYEQYF. The CDR3 DNA is TGTGCCAGCAGTTTTCCCCTAAGGGTAGTGGTTTCGGGCGGGAGCTCCTACGAGCAGTACTTC. The rearrangement uses TRBV28 and TRBJ2-7; TRBD2 matches at 7 bases. CDR3 size: 21 residues. CDR1 and CDR2 from the germline V gene are MDHEN and SYDVKM. Unmatched junction bases numbered 23, after V lost 3 bases and J lost 0 bases.

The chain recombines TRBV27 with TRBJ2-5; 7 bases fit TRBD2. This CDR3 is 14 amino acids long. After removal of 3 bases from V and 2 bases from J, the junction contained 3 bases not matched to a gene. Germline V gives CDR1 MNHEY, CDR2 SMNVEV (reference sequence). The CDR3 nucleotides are TGTGCCAGCAGTTTCCACGGGAGGCAAGAGACCCAGTACTTC. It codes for CASSFHGRQETQYF.

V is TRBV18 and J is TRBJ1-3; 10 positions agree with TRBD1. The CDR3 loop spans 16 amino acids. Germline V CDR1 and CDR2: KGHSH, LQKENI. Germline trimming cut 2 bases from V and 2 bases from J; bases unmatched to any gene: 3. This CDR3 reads CASSPNGQGAGNTIYF. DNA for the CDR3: TGTGCCAGCTCACCAAACGGACAGGGGGCTGGAAACACCATATATTTT.

The CDR3 loop reads CAIGIVGRHGGSYNEQFF. Here the CDR3 DNA reads TGTGCCATCGGGATAGTCGGGAGGCACGGGGGATCCTACAATGAGCAGTTCTTC. The rearrangement joins TRBV10-3 to TRBJ2-1, with 7 bases matching TRBD2. Germline-derived CDR1 and CDR2 are ENHRY and SYGVKD. This CDR3 region has 18 residues. V lost 8 bases and J lost 1; bases outside the gene matches: 17.

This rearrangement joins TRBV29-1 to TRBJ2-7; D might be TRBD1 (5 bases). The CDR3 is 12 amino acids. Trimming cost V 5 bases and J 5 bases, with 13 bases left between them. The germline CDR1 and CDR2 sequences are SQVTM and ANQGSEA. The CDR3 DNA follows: TGCAGCGTTTACCGGACAATCGACGAGCAGTACTTC. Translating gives CSVYRTIDEQYF.

The CDR3 is CASSTHGGADYGYTF. The CDR3 nucleotides read TGTGCCAGTAGTACTCACGGGGGCGCCGACTATGGCTACACCTTC. This chain joins TRBV19 and TRBJ1-2, with D possibly TRBD1 on 6 matching bases. The V end lost 4 bases, the J end lost 3 bases, and 15 bases lay between the germline ends. This CDR3 has 15 amino acids. From germline, CDR1 is LNHDA and CDR2 SQIVND (reference sequence).

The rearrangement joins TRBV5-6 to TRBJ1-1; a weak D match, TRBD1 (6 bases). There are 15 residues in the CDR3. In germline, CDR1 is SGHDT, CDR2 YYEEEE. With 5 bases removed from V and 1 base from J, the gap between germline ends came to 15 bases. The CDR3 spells CASSPTLTGNTEAFF. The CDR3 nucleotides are TGTGCCAGCAGTCCGACGCTGACAGGGAACACTGAAGCTTTCTTT.

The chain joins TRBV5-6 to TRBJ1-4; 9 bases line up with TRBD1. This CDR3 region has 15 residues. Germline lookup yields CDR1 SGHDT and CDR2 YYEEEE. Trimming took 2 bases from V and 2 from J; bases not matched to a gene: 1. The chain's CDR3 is CASSLTGGTNEKLFF. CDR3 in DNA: TGTGCCAGCAGCTTAACAGGGGGCACTAATGAAAAACTGTTTTTT.

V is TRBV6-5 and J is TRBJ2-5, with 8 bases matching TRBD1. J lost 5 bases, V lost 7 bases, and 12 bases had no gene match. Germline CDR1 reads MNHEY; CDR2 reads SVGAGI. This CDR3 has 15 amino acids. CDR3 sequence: CASNKRQGARETQYF. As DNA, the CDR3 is TGTGCCAGCAACAAACGGCAGGGGGCTCGGGAGACCCAGTACTTC.

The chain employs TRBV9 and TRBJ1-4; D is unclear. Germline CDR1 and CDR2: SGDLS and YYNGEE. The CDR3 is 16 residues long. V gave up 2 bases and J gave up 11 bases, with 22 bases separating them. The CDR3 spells CASSVSAPRMGSKLFF. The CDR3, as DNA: TGTGCCAGCAGCGTTTCCGCTCCCAGAATGGGTAGTAAACTGTTTTTT.

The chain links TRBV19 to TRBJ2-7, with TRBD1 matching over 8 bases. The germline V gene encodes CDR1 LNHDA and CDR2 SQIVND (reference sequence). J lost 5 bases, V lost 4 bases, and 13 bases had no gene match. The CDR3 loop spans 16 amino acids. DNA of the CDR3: TGTGCCAGTAGTACCATCTTTCAGGGGGCGAGAAACGAGCAGTACTTC. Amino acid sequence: CASSTIFQGARNEQYF.

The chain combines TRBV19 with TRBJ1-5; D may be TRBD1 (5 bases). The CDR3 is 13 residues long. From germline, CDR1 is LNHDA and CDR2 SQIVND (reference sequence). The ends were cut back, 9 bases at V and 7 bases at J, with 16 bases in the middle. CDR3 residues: CASNIGTRQPQHF. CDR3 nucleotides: TGTGCCAGCAATATAGGGACGCGGCAGCCCCAGCATTTT.

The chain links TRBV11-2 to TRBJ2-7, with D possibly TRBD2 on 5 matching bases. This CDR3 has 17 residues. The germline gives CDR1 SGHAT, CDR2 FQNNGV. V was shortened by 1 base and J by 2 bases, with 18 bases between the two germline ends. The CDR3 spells CASSLGFLRTPPYEQYF. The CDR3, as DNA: TGTGCCAGCAGCTTAGGCTTTTTAAGGACTCCTCCCTACGAGCAGTACTTC.

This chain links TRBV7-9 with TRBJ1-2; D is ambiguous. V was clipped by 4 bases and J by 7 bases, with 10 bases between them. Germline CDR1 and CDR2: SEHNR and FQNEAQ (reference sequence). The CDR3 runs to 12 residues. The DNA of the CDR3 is TGTGCCAGCAGCTCCGAAAGCACTGGCTACACCTTC. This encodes CASSSESTGYTF.

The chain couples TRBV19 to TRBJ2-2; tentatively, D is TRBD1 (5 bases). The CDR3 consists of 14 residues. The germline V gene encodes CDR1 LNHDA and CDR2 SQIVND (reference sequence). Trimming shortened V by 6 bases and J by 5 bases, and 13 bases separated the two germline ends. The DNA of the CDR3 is TGTGCCAGTAGCCGGTCTCAGGGAACCGGGGAGCTGTTTTTT. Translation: CASSRSQGTGELFF.

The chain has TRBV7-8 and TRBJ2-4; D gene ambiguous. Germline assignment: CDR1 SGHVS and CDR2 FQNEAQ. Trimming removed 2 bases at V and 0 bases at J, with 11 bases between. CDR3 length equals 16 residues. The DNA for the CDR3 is TGTGCCAGCAGCTTATTGGCTACCATAGCCAAAAACATTCAGTACTTC. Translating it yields CASSLLATIAKNIQYF.

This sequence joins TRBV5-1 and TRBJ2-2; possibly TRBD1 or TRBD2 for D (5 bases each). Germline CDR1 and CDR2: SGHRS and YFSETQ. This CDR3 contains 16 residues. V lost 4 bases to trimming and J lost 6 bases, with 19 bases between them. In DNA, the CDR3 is TGCGCCAGCAGCAGGGACGTCAGATATCATGCCGGGGAGCTGTTTTTT. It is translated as CASSRDVRYHAGELFF. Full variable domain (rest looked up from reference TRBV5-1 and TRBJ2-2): KAGVTQTPRYLIKTRGQQVTLSCSPISGHRSVSWYQQTPGQGLQFLFEYFSETQRNKGNFPGRFSGRQFSNSRSEMNVSTLELGDSALYLCASSRDVRYHAGELFFGEGSRLTVL.

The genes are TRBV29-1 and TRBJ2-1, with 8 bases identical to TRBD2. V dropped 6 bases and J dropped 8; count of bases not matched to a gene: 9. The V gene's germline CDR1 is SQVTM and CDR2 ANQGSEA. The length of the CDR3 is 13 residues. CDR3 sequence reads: CSVSGRARDEQFF. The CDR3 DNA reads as TGCAGCGTGAGCGGGAGAGCTAGGGATGAGCAGTTCTTC.

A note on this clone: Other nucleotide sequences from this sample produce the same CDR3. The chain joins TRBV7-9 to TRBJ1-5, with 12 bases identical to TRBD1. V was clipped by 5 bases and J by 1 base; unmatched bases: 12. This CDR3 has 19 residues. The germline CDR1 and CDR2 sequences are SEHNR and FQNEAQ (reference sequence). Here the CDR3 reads CASSGPGTGGDRSNQPQHF. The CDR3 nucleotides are TGTGCCAGCAGCGGCCCCGGGACAGGGGGCGATAGAAGCAATCAGCCCCAGCATTTT.

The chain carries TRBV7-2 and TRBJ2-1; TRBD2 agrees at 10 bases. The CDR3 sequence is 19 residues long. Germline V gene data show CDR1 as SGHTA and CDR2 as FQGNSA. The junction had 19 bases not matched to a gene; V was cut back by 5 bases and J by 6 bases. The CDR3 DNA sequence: TGTGCCAGCAGCCTCCCGCTTTTAGGGCTAGCGGGAGTGGGCAATGAGCAGTTCTTC. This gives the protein CASSLPLLGLAGVGNEQFF.

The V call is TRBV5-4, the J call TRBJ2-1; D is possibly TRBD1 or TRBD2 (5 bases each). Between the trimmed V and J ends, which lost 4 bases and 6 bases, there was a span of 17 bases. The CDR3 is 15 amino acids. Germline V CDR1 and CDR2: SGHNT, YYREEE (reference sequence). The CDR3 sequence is CASSPGPVGGNEQFF. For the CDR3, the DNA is TGTGCCAGCAGCCCGGGGCCCGTCGGTGGCAATGAGCAGTTCTTC.

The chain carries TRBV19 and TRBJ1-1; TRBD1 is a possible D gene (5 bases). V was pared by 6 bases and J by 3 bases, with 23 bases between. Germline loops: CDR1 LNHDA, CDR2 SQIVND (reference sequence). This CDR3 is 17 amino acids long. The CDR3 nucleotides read TGTGCCAGTAGACCCTCCCCCCCCAGCCTGGGGGACACTGAAGCTTTCTTT. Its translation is CASRPSPPSLGDTEAFF.